The T cell receptor beta chain described here comes from a study of control samples from healthy donors and cancer patients. Germline assignment: CDR1 LGHNA and CDR2 YSLEER. This CDR3 has 16 amino acids. Trimming pared 0 bases from V and 6 bases from J, leaving 18 bases between. The assay was immunoSEQ multiplex PCR, and TCRdb's table has in-frame clones only and misses some. The sample shows about 86,000 clones, approximately 91% of them seen only once. The clonotype originates from a woman aged 45 to 65 with colorectal cancer. Sample: PBMCs. This chain links TRBV4-3 with TRBJ2-7; D may correspond to TRBD1 or TRBD2 (5 bases each). The CDR3 bases are TGCGCCAGCAGCCAAGATCGCGGTGAGGGGTCAGCCGAGCAGTACGTC. Translating it yields CASSQDRGEGSAEQYV.